These T cell receptor beta chains were read from a single sample in a study of blood T cell repertoires in COVID-19. The method was immunoSEQ multiplex PCR; TCRdb's version includes in-frame clones alone and lacks a portion of them. The repertoire holds around 88,000 clones, with about 84% as singletons. Sequenced sample: peripheral blood. These receptors were collected from a woman at least 80 years old with acute or convalescent COVID-19. Both conserved end residues are part of each CDR3. Fields, in order: CDR3 length, D gene, clone size, V gene, J gene, CDR3 protein, CDR3 DNA. A D gene is named only where the DNA matches it firmly. Clone sizes are given selectively: once, few, many, or a class where the clone is expanded.

>14|TRBD2|-|TRBV14|TRBJ2-2
CASRGGTGRGELFF
TGTGCCAGCAGGGGGGGGACTGGCCGAGGAGAGCTGTTTTTT
>14|TRBD1|-|TRBV10-3|TRBJ2-3
CAISERTGTDTQYF
TGTGCCATCAGCGAAAGGACAGGGACAGATACGCAGTATTTT
>13|-|-|TRBV11-2|TRBJ2-2
CASSLDLTGELFF
TGTGCCAGCAGCTTAGATCTCACCGGGGAGCTGTTTTTT
>14|-|few|TRBV7-9|TRBJ1-1
CASSIGGKSSEAFF
TGTGCCAGCAGCATCGGGGGTAAAAGCTCTGAAGCTTTCTTT
>13|-|-|TRBV5-6|TRBJ1-5
CASSLTGQQPQHF
TGTGCCAGCAGCTTAACGGGACAACAGCCCCAGCATTTT
>13|-|once|TRBV27|TRBJ1-3
CASSPLSGNTIYF
TGTGCCAGCAGCCCCTTATCTGGAAACACCATATATTTT
>13|-|few|TRBV28|TRBJ1-2
CASSDTGNYGYTF
TGTGCCAGCAGTGACACAGGGAATTATGGCTACACCTTC
>16|TRBD1|-|TRBV24-1|TRBJ2-5
CATSEDGRQGQETQYF
TGTGCCACCAGTGAAGATGGGCGACAGGGGCAAGAGACCCAGTACTTC
>14|TRBD1|-|TRBV7-3|TRBJ1-1
CASSSTGINTEAFF
TGTGCCAGCAGCTCGACAGGGATCAACACTGAAGCTTTCTTT
>14|TRBD1|-|TRBV5-4|TRBJ1-3
CASSLGQGKNTIYF
TGTGCCAGCAGCTTGGGACAGGGTAAAAACACCATATATTTT
>18|TRBD1|-|TRBV4-1|TRBJ1-1
CASSQSSGTGGAGTEAFF
TGCGCCAGCAGCCAATCATCCGGGACAGGGGGCGCGGGCACTGAAGCTTTCTTT
>17|TRBD1|-|TRBV4-1|TRBJ1-1
CASNQQGPDRPSTEAFF
TGCGCCAGCAACCAACAGGGGCCTGACAGACCTAGCACTGAAGCTTTCTTT
>13|TRBD1|-|TRBV29-1|TRBJ1-2
CSAMDRVDYGYTF
TGCAGCGCTATGGACAGGGTGGACTATGGCTACACCTTC
>16|TRBD2|-|TRBV14|TRBJ2-1
CASSQDIRAGGDEQFF
TGTGCCAGCAGCCAAGATATTCGAGCGGGAGGGGATGAGCAGTTCTTC
>12|-|-|TRBV24-1|TRBJ1-2
CATSGRGNGYTF
TGTGCCACCAGTGGTAGGGGAAATGGCTACACCTTC
>18|-|-|TRBV27|TRBJ1-6
CATRLGGRQSSYNSPLHF
TGTGCCACCCGCCTAGGGGGACGGCAAAGCTCCTATAATTCACCCCTCCACTTT
>14|-|-|TRBV28|TRBJ1-5
CASSLTTGRSPQHF
TGTGCCAGCAGTTTGACGACGGGTCGATCCCCCCAGCATTTT
>15|TRBD1|-|TRBV6-5|TRBJ2-5
CASSRDRTFQETQYF
TGTGCCAGCAGTCGGGACAGGACCTTCCAAGAGACCCAGTACTTC
>14|-|few|TRBV28|TRBJ1-1
CASSPGTTNTEAFF
TGTGCCAGCAGCCCAGGGACAACAAACACTGAAGCTTTCTTT
>15|-|-|TRBV4-2|TRBJ1-1
CASSQDFGASTEAFF
TGTGCCAGCAGCCAAGACTTTGGGGCTAGTACTGAAGCTTTCTTT
>15|TRBD1|-|TRBV19|TRBJ1-5
CASNADRGGSQPQHF
TGTGCCAGTAACGCGGACAGGGGAGGAAGTCAGCCCCAGCATTTT
>15|TRBD1|-|TRBV5-8|TRBJ2-2
CASSFRGRDTGELFF
TGTGCCAGCAGCTTCAGGGGGCGCGACACCGGGGAGCTGTTTTTT
>15|-|-|TRBV15|TRBJ1-5
CATSSVPQSNQPQHF
TGTGCCACCAGCAGCGTCCCGCAGAGCAATCAGCCCCAGCATTTT
>14|-|-|TRBV7-2|TRBJ2-1
CASSPTHHRNEQFF
TGTGCCAGCAGCCCTACTCACCACCGAAATGAGCAGTTCTTC
>14|-|-|TRBV7-3|TRBJ2-3
CASSLSGATDTQYF
TGTGCCAGCAGCTTATCAGGGGCGACAGATACGCAGTATTTT
>15|-|-|TRBV7-2|TRBJ2-6
CASSLDGAGANVLTF
TGTGCCAGCAGCTTAGATGGGGCCGGGGCCAACGTCCTGACTTTC
>15|TRBD2|-|TRBV7-2|TRBJ2-1
CASSLGGLADNEQFF
TGTGCCAGCAGCTTGGGGGGACTAGCGGACAATGAGCAGTTCTTC
>18|-|-|TRBV27|TRBJ2-5
CASSLDAPLKGGVETQYF
TGTGCCAGCAGTTTAGATGCACCTCTGAAGGGGGGGGTGGAGACCCAGTACTTC
>13|-|-|TRBV28|TRBJ1-1
CASSHLGNTEAFF
TGTGCCAGCAGTCACCTCGGGAACACTGAAGCTTTCTTT
>16|-|-|TRBV9|TRBJ1-1
CASSVGTGKMNTEAFF
TGTGCCAGCAGCGTAGGTACAGGGAAGATGAACACTGAAGCTTTCTTT
>18|-|-|TRBV4-3|TRBJ2-6
CASSQDWRANSGANVLTF
TGCGCCAGCAGCCAAGATTGGAGAGCAAACTCTGGGGCCAACGTCCTGACTTTC
>15|-|-|TRBV3-1/TRBV3-2|TRBJ1-3
CASSPNRAPGNTIYF
TGTGCCAGCAGCCCAAACAGGGCCCCTGGAAACACCATATATTTT
>14|-|-|TRBV5-1|TRBJ2-5
CASSLEKGRETQYF
TGCGCCAGCAGCTTGGAAAAGGGGCGGGAGACCCAGTACTTC
>13|-|-|TRBV29-1|TRBJ1-1
CSASGYGDTEAFF
TGCAGCGCCTCGGGGTATGGGGACACTGAAGCTTTCTTT
>14|TRBD1|once|TRBV4-2|TRBJ1-5
CASSGTDGNQPQHF
TGTGCCAGCAGTGGGACAGACGGCAATCAGCCCCAGCATTTT
>20|TRBD2|-|TRBV3-1/TRBV3-2|TRBJ2-1
CASSQESERLAGGYHNEQFF
TGTGCCAGCAGCCAAGAGTCGGAGCGACTAGCGGGGGGGTACCACAATGAGCAGTTCTTC
>17|TRBD2|-|TRBV5-1|TRBJ2-1
CASSYLQLAGSGNEQFF
TGCGCCAGCAGCTACCTTCAACTAGCGGGGTCCGGCAATGAGCAGTTCTTC
>17|TRBD2|-|TRBV4-2|TRBJ2-2
CASSPSRQEGRAGELFF
TGTGCCAGCAGCCCCTCGAGGCAGGAAGGGAGGGCCGGGGAGCTGTTTTTT
>15|-|-|TRBV6-2/TRBV6-3|TRBJ1-5
CASSYSPGYYQPQHF
TGTGCCAGCAGTTACTCGCCGGGGTACTATCAGCCCCAGCATTTT
>14|TRBD1|-|TRBV19|TRBJ1-2
CASRILQGNYGYTF
TGTGCCAGTAGGATACTACAGGGGAACTATGGCTACACCTTC
>14|TRBD1|-|TRBV5-1|TRBJ1-1
CASSATGGGEEAFF
TGCGCCAGCAGCGCGACAGGGGGCGGGGAGGAAGCTTTCTTT
>11|-|-|TRBV30|TRBJ1-1
CAWSSPAEAFF
TGTGCCTGGAGTAGTCCGGCTGAAGCTTTCTTT
>14|-|-|TRBV19|TRBJ1-5
CASSKDRGRWPQHF
TGTGCCAGTAGCAAGGATCGGGGAAGGTGGCCCCAGCATTTT
>15|TRBD1|-|TRBV19|TRBJ2-3
CASSPGTGGTDTQYF
TGTGCCAGTAGCCCCGGGACAGGGGGGACAGATACGCAGTATTTT